This T cell receptor (beta chain) is drawn from a study of shared clonotypes between healthy human individuals. The CDR3 is 17 amino acids. Germline V lookup: CDR1 SGHRS, CDR2 YFSETQ. The V and J ends lost 3 bases and 0 bases, in that order; junction bases with no gene match: 8. Sorted-subset replicate PCRs used about 0.2 ug DNA, approximately 27,000 T cell genomes. Here immunoSEQ multiplex PCR was the method, and the copy in TCRdb shows in-frame clones only, minus some. Here the sample spans around 1.1 million clones, around 82% being singletons. Participating donors were healthy, HIV-negative adults free of recent acute infections or vaccinations. The CD4+ fraction was divided into a CD45RA+ naive subset and a CD45RA-negative memory subset.

The source material was memory CD4+ T cells from PBMCs. Regarding subset: CD45RA-negative fraction. V gene TRBV5-1 combines with J gene TRBJ1-4, with 7 bases that match TRBD1. The receptor comes from a young man in good health. Some clones in this sample may be carry-over from other donors' samples. DNA for the CDR3: TGCGCCAGCAGCTCGGGACAGCTTTTTCCAACTAATGAAAAACTGTTTTTT. Translating gives CASSSGQLFPTNEKLFF.